Listed below are T cell receptor beta chains from one sample, sequenced in a study of blood T cell repertoires in COVID-19. Using immunoSEQ multiplex PCR, the repertoire was profiled, and TCRdb retains in-frame clones only, with some absent. Of around 13,000 clones listed, over 75% are singletons. The sample consisted of peripheral blood. Every receptor here comes from a human donor in a cohort sampled during active COVID-19. Each CDR3 is given with its conserved first and last residue. The D gene is left open where the match is weak. For some rows the clone size is stated as once, few or many, or as a class when expanded; others skip it.

d_gene,v_gene,j_gene,abundance,CDR3nt,CDR3aa
-,TRBV11-2,TRBJ1-1,few,TGTGCCAGCAGCTTAGACCCGCGGGGAACTGAAGCTTTCTTT,CASSLDPRGTEAFF
-,TRBV11-3,TRBJ2-1,-,TGTGCCAGCAGCGTGGGAGATGACAATGAGCAGTTCTTC,CASSVGDDNEQFF
-,TRBV28,TRBJ1-1,-,TGTGCCAGCAGTAGGAGTCCGAACACTGAAGCTTTCTTT,CASSRSPNTEAFF
-,TRBV25-1,TRBJ2-7,-,TGTGCCAGCAGTGAATTGGGGAGGAGCCAGGAGCAGTACTTC,CASSELGRSQEQYF
TRBD1,TRBV28,TRBJ2-1,-,TGTGCCAGCAGGAGACAGGGTGCCGATGAGCAGTTCTTC,CASRRQGADEQFF
-,TRBV11-2,TRBJ2-4,-,TGTGCCAGCAGCTTAGAGAGTTGGGTCGGGGTGTACTTC,CASSLESWVGVYF
-,TRBV5-1,TRBJ2-3,-,TGCGCCAGCAGCTTGGCAGGCAGGAGCACAGATACGCAGTATTTT,CASSLAGRSTDTQYF
-,TRBV7-6,TRBJ2-2,once,TGTGCCAGCAGCTTTACAGTAGGGGAAAACACCGGGGAGCTGTTTTTT,CASSFTVGENTGELFF
-,TRBV5-4,TRBJ2-1,once,TGTGCCAGCAGCTTGCGAGAGGGTGAGCAGTTCTTC,CASSLREGEQFF
-,TRBV7-9,TRBJ1-3,-,TGTGCCGGGTCAGGGGCCTCTGGAAACACCATATATTTT,CAGSGASGNTIYF
TRBD1,TRBV4-3,TRBJ1-6,-,TGCGCCAGCAGCCGAAGGACAGGGGGCTCCTATAATTCACCCCTCCACTTT,CASSRRTGGSYNSPLHF
TRBD1,TRBV11-2,TRBJ1-3,-,TGTGCCAGCAGCTCAGACAGGGGCGTCTCTGGAAACACCATATATTTT,CASSSDRGVSGNTIYF
TRBD2,TRBV5-1,TRBJ2-2,-,TGCGCCAGCAGCTTGCGGACTAGCGGGAGTTCTGGGGAGCTGTTTTTT,CASSLRTSGSSGELFF
-,TRBV30,TRBJ1-2,-,TGTGCCTCGGCGGGGGGGGGCTATGGCTACACCTTC,CASAGGGYGYTF
-,TRBV9,TRBJ1-1,-,TGTGCCAGCAGCGTAGGCAGGGGCAACACTGAAGCTTTCTTT,CASSVGRGNTEAFF
-,TRBV2,TRBJ2-6,-,TGTGCCAGCAGTCCCAGTCTCTCTGGGGCCAACGTCCTGACTTTC,CASSPSLSGANVLTF
TRBD1,TRBV19,TRBJ2-5,-,TGTGCCAGCAGATACCGGGACAGCCCGACTTACCAAGAGACCCAGTACTTC,CASRYRDSPTYQETQYF
TRBD2,TRBV19,TRBJ2-1,-,TGTGCCAGTAGAACTAGCGGGAGGGCCGGGGGCAATGAGCAGTTCTTC,CASRTSGRAGGNEQFF
-,TRBV24-1,TRBJ2-5,-,TGTGCCACCAGTGCCCCTAGCCCCGACCCCTCCCAAGAGACCCAGTACTTC,CATSAPSPDPSQETQYF
TRBD1,TRBV7-9,TRBJ2-1,-,TGTGCCAGCAGCGGTGACAGGGCAAGCTGGGATGAGCAGTTCTTC,CASSGDRASWDEQFF
TRBD2,TRBV20-1,TRBJ2-1,-,TGCAGTGCTAGTAGCAAGGGGAGGGATGAGCAGTTCTTC,CSASSKGRDEQFF
-,TRBV7-8,TRBJ2-3,few,TGTGCCAGCAGCCCATCGGGAGATACGCAGTATTTT,CASSPSGDTQYF
TRBD1,TRBV5-6,TRBJ2-3,-,TGTGCCAGCAGCTTGCGGGGACAGGGACAGGATACGCAGTATTTT,CASSLRGQGQDTQYF
-,TRBV28,TRBJ1-6,-,TGTGCCAGCAGCGCTGCCCCGGAGCACTCCTATAATTCACCCCTCCACTTT,CASSAAPEHSYNSPLHF
-,TRBV18,TRBJ2-7,-,TGTGCCAGCTCACCACCGAACGGTCCCCACGAGCAGTACTTC,CASSPPNGPHEQYF
-,TRBV4-1,TRBJ1-1,-,TGCGCCAGCAGCCAAGAAAGGGGCACTGAAGCTTTCTTT,CASSQERGTEAFF
-,TRBV19,TRBJ2-3,-,TGTGCCAGTAGTCCGAGCGGCGGGCGGAGCACAGATACGCAGTATTTT,CASSPSGGRSTDTQYF
TRBD1,TRBV2,TRBJ1-2,-,TGTGCCAGCGGGGACAGGGGAAGGGGCGGCTACACCTTC,CASGDRGRGGYTF
-,TRBV19,TRBJ2-2,-,TGTGCCAGTATCCTGAACACCGGGGAGCTGTTTTTT,CASILNTGELFF
-,TRBV4-3,TRBJ2-1,-,TGCGCCAGCAGCCAAGATTCCTATTCCTACAATGAGCAGTTCTTC,CASSQDSYSYNEQFF
TRBD1,TRBV15,TRBJ1-1,once,TGTGCCACCAGCAGAGGGGACAGGGGGTTCGGGAACACTGAAGCTTTCTTT,CATSRGDRGFGNTEAFF
-,TRBV4-3,TRBJ1-1,-,TGCGCCAGCAGCTTACAGGGAAAGTACACTGAAGCTTTCTTT,CASSLQGKYTEAFF
TRBD1,TRBV6-5,TRBJ2-7,-,TGTGCCAGCAGGGCACTGTCAGGGGGCTACGAGCAGTACTTC,CASRALSGGYEQYF
-,TRBV19,TRBJ2-1,few,TGTGCCAGTAGTATCGCCGGGACATCGGGTGAGCAGTTCTTC,CASSIAGTSGEQFF
-,TRBV5-1,TRBJ1-1,-,TGCGCCAGCAGCTTGGGGCGAGCGGAAGCTTTCTTT,CASSLGRAEAFF
TRBD1,TRBV7-2,TRBJ2-7,-,TGTGCCAGCAGCCCCGACCGGGACAGTTCCTACGAGCAGTACTTC,CASSPDRDSSYEQYF
TRBD1,TRBV19,TRBJ2-7,-,TGTGCCAGTAGTCTCCGGGACAGCCCCTACGAGCAGTACTTC,CASSLRDSPYEQYF
-,TRBV12-2,TRBJ2-7,-,TGTGCAAACAAAAGGGACAGGGGAACCTACGAGCAGTACTTC,CANKRDRGTYEQYF
TRBD1,TRBV19,TRBJ1-4,-,TGTGCCAGTAGCGGGACAGGGGTTGAAAAACTGTTTTTT,CASSGTGVEKLFF
TRBD2,TRBV7-8,TRBJ2-1,-,TGTGCCAGCAGCACCAGGCTTACTAGACGGGGGGGCCCAAGCTCCTACAATGAGCAGTTCTTC,CASSTRLTRRGGPSSYNEQFF
TRBD2,TRBV5-4,TRBJ2-1,-,TGTGCCAGCAGCTTGGTCGGCGGGAGCTACAATGAGCAGTTCTTC,CASSLVGGSYNEQFF
-,TRBV7-3,TRBJ2-1,once,TGTGCCAGCAGCTTAAGCCAGAACAATGAGCAGTTCTTC,CASSLSQNNEQFF
TRBD1,TRBV7-2,TRBJ2-7,-,TGTGCCAGCAGCTTATCGGGACAGGGCCCCTACGAGCAGTACTTC,CASSLSGQGPYEQYF
-,TRBV14,TRBJ1-1,-,TGTGCCAGCAGCCAAGAAAGGGGCACTGAAGCTTTCTTT,CASSQERGTEAFF
-,TRBV11-2,TRBJ2-7,-,TGTGCCAGCACCCGAGCGGTAGGCGTATCCTACGAGCAGTACTTC,CASTRAVGVSYEQYF
-,TRBV15,TRBJ2-3,-,TGTGCCACCAGGCAGGGCACAGATACGCAGTATTTT,CATRQGTDTQYF
TRBD2,TRBV5-4,TRBJ2-7,-,TGTGCCAGCAGCTTGGTGGGTAGCGGGGTGGCCTACGAGCAGTACTTC,CASSLVGSGVAYEQYF
TRBD2,TRBV6-5,TRBJ2-1,-,TGTGCCAGTCTAGCGGGCTCCTACAATGAGCAGTTCTTC,CASLAGSYNEQFF
-,TRBV5-4,TRBJ2-3,-,TGTGCCAGCAGCTTGCAGGGGGGCGCAGATACGCAGTATTTT,CASSLQGGADTQYF
-,TRBV29-1,TRBJ1-2,-,TGCAGCGTTGTTAGCTACACTAACTATGGCTACACCTTC,CSVVSYTNYGYTF